What follows is one T cell receptor (beta chain) and its context. Its matching antigen is unknown. Regions amplified from RNA transcripts were the TCR beta CDR3 regions. HTBI primers drove first-round RT-PCR of the TCR CDR3. MiXCR was run by TCRdb on the multiplex PCR reads, yielding one entry per CDR3 protein. The sample carries hundreds of thousands of distinct CDR3 sequences, 17% recorded once. These data originate in a study of T cells in Graves' hyperthyroidism and ophthalmopathy. Study findings and constraints: Progression to ophthalmopathy was predicted a median of approximately seven months early. Stable hyperthyroidism was separated from ophthalmopathy by a model based on 13 V-J features.

The CDR3 length is 12 residues. V lost 3 bases and J 5 bases, leaving 8 bases between the germline ends. The germline V gene has CDR1 LGHDT and CDR2 YNNKEL (reference sequence). V gene TRBV3-1 combines with J gene TRBJ2-7; D gene ambiguous. The receptor was isolated from a woman aged 60-75 years with Graves' ophthalmopathy. Material: blood. CDR3: CASSHGFHEQYF. DNA for the CDR3: TGTGCCAGCAGCCACGGTTTCCACGAGCAGTACTTC.